The clone carrying this T cell receptor (beta chain) was seen a few times. Its matching antigen is unknown. The source of the sample is a study of T cell responses to AZD1222 COVID-19 vaccine. General observations from the study: With two AZD1222 doses given, Spike-specific TCR breadth and depth both rose. Unmutated variant regions are reportedly the target of nearly half of TCRs that are spike-specific. Repertoires in all cases were sampled only once the peak T cell response had passed. Baseline antibody screening turned up just six seropositive AZD1222 recipients.

This table comes from immunoSEQ multiplex PCR, and its TCRdb copy is limited to in-frame clones, with some not included. The data contain some 140,000 clones, 70% to 90% of them seen just once; the ten biggest clones take up 5.5% to 6.5%. There are 17 residues in the CDR3. The V end was cut by 5 bases, the J end by 1 base, with 20 bases between. CDR1 SEHNR and CDR2 FQNEAQ come from the germline V gene (reference sequence). This chain joins TRBV7-9 and TRBJ2-5, with D possibly being TRBD2 (7 bases). The sequence derives from an adult in good health. Specimen: peripheral blood, collected on day 0 of AZD1222 vaccination. Written as DNA, the CDR3 is TGTGCCAGCAGCCCCCCACTGGGGGGGGGCAGCCAAGAGACCCAGTACTTC. Its translation: CASSPPLGGGSQETQYF. Filled out from reference TRBV7-9 and TRBJ2-5, the complete variable domain reads DTGVSQNPRHKITKRGQNVTFRCDPISEHNRLYWYRQTLGQGPEFLTYFQNEAQLEKSRLLSDRFSAERPKGSFSTLEIQRTEQGDSAMYLCASSPPLGGGSQETQYFGPGTRLLVL.